Below, 17 T cell receptor beta chains from the same sample are listed, as sequenced in a study of OX40 agonist ivuxolimab in advanced cancers. Assay used: immunoSEQ multiplex PCR; TCRdb lists only in-frame clones, some missing. The repertoire holds some 39,000 clones, with approximately 79% as singletons. This specimen consisted of CD4+ or CD8+ T cells sorted from blood, obtained in a trial of the OX40 agonist ivuxolimab. Receptors originate from an adult with an advanced solid tumor such as melanoma, head and neck, liver or kidney cancer.

V usage is TRBV10-3 and J usage is TRBJ2-5, with 11 bases lining up with TRBD2. In germline, CDR1 is ENHRY, CDR2 SYGVKD. This CDR3 contains 14 residues. Trimming took 6 bases from V and 4 from J; bases not matched to a gene: 4. CDR3 amino acids: CAIRSSGGGETQYF. CDR3 bases: TGTGCCATCAGGAGTAGCGGGGGGGGAGAGACCCAGTACTTC.

The chain carries TRBV5-4 and TRBJ2-4; D is possibly TRBD1 (6 bases). The CDR3 loop spans 14 amino acids. The germline CDR1 and CDR2 sequences are SGHNT and YYREEE (reference sequence). Trimming pared 5 bases from V and 1 base from J, leaving 10 bases between. CDR3 loop: CASRKDRAKNIQYF. The CDR3 nucleotides are TGTGCCAGCAGAAAAGACAGGGCCAAAAACATTCAGTACTTC.

CDR3 residues: CASTSQTGGITDTQYF. Written as DNA, the CDR3 is TGCGCCAGCACGTCTCAGACAGGGGGCATCACAGATACGCAGTATTTT. The chain couples TRBV5-1 to TRBJ2-3, with 10 bases matching TRBD1. With V trimmed by 6 bases and J by 2 bases, 9 bases remained unmatched. Looked up from germline, CDR1 is SGHRS and CDR2 is YFSETQ. This CDR3 spans 16 amino acids.

This sequence joins TRBV27 and TRBJ1-6, with D perhaps TRBD1 (5 bases). The CDR3 is 14 amino acids. Germline assignment: CDR1 MNHEY and CDR2 SMNVEV (reference sequence). Trimming removed 6 bases from V and 5 bases from J, with 11 bases in between. The CDR3 sequence is CASSPQGHNSPLHF. The DNA for the CDR3 is TGTGCCAGCAGCCCCCAGGGCCATAATTCACCCCTCCACTTT.

The rearrangement joins TRBV11-3 to TRBJ2-7; D possibly matches TRBD1 or TRBD2 (5 bases each). CDR3 length equals 16 residues. Looked up from germline, CDR1 is SGHNT and CDR2 is YENEEA. V was clipped by 5 bases and J by 6 bases, with 23 bases between them. The chain's CDR3 is CASSDQGVGVLSEQYF. In DNA form, the CDR3 reads TGTGCCAGCAGCGACCAGGGAGTGGGAGTCTTGAGCGAGCAGTACTTC.

V is TRBV10-2 and J is TRBJ2-5, with a weak D call TRBD1 (5 bases). V gave up 7 bases and J gave up 1 base, with 13 bases separating them. The CDR3 has 14 residues. Germline V gene sequence: CDR1 WSHSY, CDR2 SAAADI. The chain's CDR3 is CASIKGVAQETQYF. Here the CDR3 DNA reads TGCGCCAGCATTAAAGGGGTGGCCCAAGAGACCCAGTACTTC.

CDR3 nucleotide sequence: TGTGCCAGCAGTTCCCCCCTCACAGATACGCAGTATTTT. This sequence encodes CASSSPLTDTQYF. The chain links TRBV6-5 to TRBJ2-3; no reliable D call. V was shortened by 4 bases and J by 2 bases, with 7 bases between the two germline ends. From germline, CDR1 is MNHEY and CDR2 SVGAGI. The CDR3 extends over 13 amino acids.

The chain is built from TRBV2 and TRBJ1-1; 11 positions match TRBD1. V was pared by 8 bases and J by 0 bases, with 5 bases of the junction left unmatched. The CDR3 has 15 residues. The germline V gene encodes CDR1 SNHLY and CDR2 FYNNEI. CDR3 sequence (DNA): TGTGCCAGCGGTGGGACAGGGGGGTTGAACACTGAAGCTTTCTTT. As protein: CASGGTGGLNTEAFF.

The chain has TRBV4-1 and TRBJ1-4; D gene ambiguous. The CDR3 is made up of 16 amino acids. Per the germline V gene, CDR1 is MGHRA and CDR2 is YSYEKL. Trimming shortened V by 1 base and J by 5 bases, and 14 bases separated the two germline ends. CDR3 amino acids: CASSQVFGGVNEKLFF. CDR3 sequence (DNA): TGCGCCAGCAGCCAAGTATTCGGTGGCGTAAATGAAAAACTGTTTTTT.

This clone was seen a handful of times. The chain links TRBV11-3 to TRBJ2-3; D is ambiguous. CDR3 length equals 12 residues. Germline V lookup: CDR1 SGHNT, CDR2 YENEEA. The germline V and J ends were trimmed by 4 bases and 3 bases, with 5 bases remaining between them. The CDR3 nucleotides are TGTGCCAGCAGCTCCCGGACAGATACGCAGTATTTT. Protein: CASSSRTDTQYF.

The chain employs TRBV5-5 and TRBJ2-7, with D perhaps TRBD1 (5 bases). There are 15 residues in the CDR3. Germline assignment: CDR1 SGHKS and CDR2 YYEKEE (reference sequence). Trimming took 3 bases from V and 6 from J, leaving 19 bases between them. CDR3 bases: TGTGCCAGCAGCTCCAGGGTTCAGGGATCTGGCGAGCAGTACTTC. Its protein is CASSSRVQGSGEQYF. The full variable domain, with the rest looked up from reference TRBV5-5 and TRBJ2-7, is DAGVTQSPTHLIKTRGQQVTLRCSPISGHKSVSWYQQVLGQGPQFIFQYYEKEERGRGNFPDRFSARQFPNYSSELNVNALLLGDSALYLCASSSRVQGSGEQYFGPGTRLTVT.

The chain links TRBV28 to TRBJ1-1; D gene unclear. Germline CDR1 MDHEN, CDR2 SYDVKM. The CDR3 totals 12 residues. V lost 5 bases and J 3 bases, leaving 7 bases between the germline ends. Here the CDR3 reads CASSGRDTEAFF. CDR3 sequence (DNA): TGTGCCAGCAGTGGGAGGGACACTGAAGCTTTCTTT.

The chain has TRBV9 and TRBJ1-3; unclear D gene. The CDR3 contains 15 residues. Germline V lookup: CDR1 SGDLS, CDR2 YYNGEE. Deletions cut 0 bases from V and 0 bases from J, with 7 bases between. The CDR3 is CASSVEASSGNTIYF. The CDR3 DNA reads as TGTGCCAGCAGCGTAGAGGCCTCCTCTGGAAACACCATATATTTT.

The rearrangement joins TRBV7-6 to TRBJ2-1; 8 bases align to TRBD2. This CDR3 comprises 15 residues. With 7 bases clipped from V and 5 bases from J, the junction kept 10 bases outside the gene matches. The germline V gene encodes CDR1 SGHVS and CDR2 FNYEAQ. For the CDR3, the DNA is TGTGCCAGCACCAAGTCGGGGGGGCCTGACAATGAGCAGTTCTTC. Its translation: CASTKSGGPDNEQFF.

The V call is TRBV15, the J call TRBJ1-2, with TRBD1 as a possible D gene (5 bases). CDR3 length equals 15 residues. CDR1 and CDR2 from the germline V gene are LNHNV and YYDKDF (reference sequence). V dropped 1 base and J dropped 2 bases, with 11 bases sitting between them. The CDR3 reads CATSRAGRENYGYTF. In DNA form, the CDR3 reads TGTGCCACCAGCAGAGCGGGACGGGAGAACTATGGCTACACCTTC. Using reference TRBV15 and TRBJ1-2 for the parts outside the CDR3, the full variable domain is DAMVIQNPRYQVTQFGKPVTLSCSQTLNHNVMYWYQQKSSQAPKLLFHYYDKDFNNEADTPDNFQSRRPNTSFCFLDIRSPGLGDTAMYLCATSRAGRENYGYTFGSGTRLTVV.

This chain connects TRBV6-5 to TRBJ1-3; D remains unclear. The CDR3 has 16 amino acids. V was trimmed by 0 bases and J by 0 bases, leaving 9 bases between them. CDR1 MNHEY and CDR2 SVGAGI come from the germline V gene. The CDR3 is CASSYSAFSSGNTIYF. CDR3 nucleotides: TGTGCCAGCAGTTACTCCGCTTTCTCCTCTGGAAACACCATATATTTT.

J is TRBJ1-4 and V is TRBV6-5; tentatively, D is TRBD1 (6 bases). V lost 2 bases to trimming and J lost 10 bases, with 17 bases between them. Germline values: CDR1 MNHEY, CDR2 SVGAGI. The length of the CDR3 is 15 residues. The CDR3 protein is CASSYNWGQLGKLFF. CDR3 nucleotide sequence: TGTGCCAGCAGTTACAATTGGGGGCAATTGGGAAAACTGTTTTTT.